Detailed here is one T cell receptor (beta chain). What it binds is unknown. A second PCR, run for roughly 7 to 11 cycles, used a sample-barcoded 5' primer plus a J-beta primer mix. Each of the cDNA molecules was tagged by a template-switch adaptor with 12 random nucleotides. Via MiXCR, TCRdb re-called the 5' RACE reads, giving one row per CDR3 protein. Seen here are some 1,500,000 distinct CDR3 sequences, approximately 39% observed once, and the top ten hold about 4%. This record comes from a study of blood T cells in healthy people across ages. The wider study: Template switching picked up about one barcoded beta molecule for each two T cells. General study results and limits: A conclusive naive versus antigen-experienced comparison was prevented by the unsorted PBMCs.

Trimming cost V 4 bases and J 1 base, with 10 bases left between them. Germline values: CDR1 MDHEN, CDR2 SYDVKM. The CDR3 runs 15 residues. The receptor comes from a woman under 30 in good health. The gene calls are TRBV28 and TRBJ2-2; D remains ambiguous. Sequenced material: blood. The chain's CDR3 is CASSSRWGNTGELFF. In nucleotides, the CDR3 is TGTGCCAGCAGTTCCCGGTGGGGGAACACCGGGGAGCTGTTTTTT.